This TCR beta chain comes out of a study of read filtering for tumor transcriptome and immune sequencing. Study-wide findings and caveats: RNA-seq captured clonotypes less deeply and reliably than IR-seq.

The CDR3 runs 14 residues. Germline V gives CDR1 SGHTA, CDR2 FQGNSA. This library used about 400 ng RNA and molecular barcoded adaptors spanning alpha/delta and beta/gamma chains. TCRdb fed the reads into MiXCR, producing one record per CDR3 protein. The data hold fewer than 30,000 distinct CDR3 sequences, with around a fifth observed a single time. As to this clonotype: What it binds is unknown. A much more abundant neighbour one base away suggests this may be a read error.

Source material: a population of CD138-negative cells sorted from bone marrow. This receptor was taken from a donor at least 40 years old with multiple myeloma. The rearrangement links TRBV7-2 to TRBJ2-5; 8 nucleotides match TRBD1. The CDR3 DNA is TGTGCCGGCAGCTTAGAGGGGGACAGGAAGACCCAGTACTTC. This gives the protein CAGSLEGDRKTQYF.